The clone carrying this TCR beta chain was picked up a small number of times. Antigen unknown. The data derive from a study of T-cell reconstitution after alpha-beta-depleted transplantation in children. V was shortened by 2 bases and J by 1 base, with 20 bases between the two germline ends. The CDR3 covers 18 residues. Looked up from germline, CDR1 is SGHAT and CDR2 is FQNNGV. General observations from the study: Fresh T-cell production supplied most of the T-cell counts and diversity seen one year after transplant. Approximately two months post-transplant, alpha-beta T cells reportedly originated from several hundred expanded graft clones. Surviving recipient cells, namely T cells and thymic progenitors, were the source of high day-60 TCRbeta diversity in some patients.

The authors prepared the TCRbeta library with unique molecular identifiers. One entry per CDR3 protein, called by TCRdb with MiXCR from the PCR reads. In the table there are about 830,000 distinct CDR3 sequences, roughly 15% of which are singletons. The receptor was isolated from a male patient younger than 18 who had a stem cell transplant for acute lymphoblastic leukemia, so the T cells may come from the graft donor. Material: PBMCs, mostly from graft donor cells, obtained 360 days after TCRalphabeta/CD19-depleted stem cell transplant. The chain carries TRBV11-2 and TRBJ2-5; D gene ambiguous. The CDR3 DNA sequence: TGTGCCAGCAGCTTACTGGGCCCCCGGACGTTCCCCCAAGAGACCCAGTACTTC. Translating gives CASSLLGPRTFPQETQYF.